Listed below are T cell receptor beta chains from one sample, sequenced in a study of shared clonotypes between healthy human individuals. Libraries were prepared by immunoSEQ multiplex PCR; TCRdb keeps only in-frame clonotypes and omits some of them. Of almost 750,000 clones listed, roughly 72% were seen once; the top ten hold more than 1.5%. Material: memory CD4+ T cells sorted from blood. The receptors here all came from a woman aged 25 to 45 in good health. The CDR3 runs from the conserved cysteine through the conserved F or W. D genes are given only for firm matches. The listing skips clone size in some rows; elsewhere it reads once, few, many or a size class.

V gene	J gene	clone size	D gene	CDR3 DNA	CDR3 protein
TRBV28	TRBJ2-2	NA	NA	TGTGCCAGCAGCTGGGGTCCACCCAGAGGAAACGGGGAGCTGTTTTTT	CASSWGPPRGNGELFF
TRBV7-3	TRBJ2-2	NA	NA	TGTGCCAGCAGCCCAAACTCGGACGGCGGGGAGCTGTTTTTT	CASSPNSDGGELFF
TRBV15	TRBJ2-1	NA	TRBD2	TGTGCCACCAGCAGGCTCCGGGAGGGGGAGGGAAATGAGCAGTTCTTC	CATSRLREGEGNEQFF
TRBV6-1	TRBJ1-3	NA	TRBD1	TGTGCCAGCTGCCGCCAGGGGGCTGGAAACACCATATATTTT	CASCRQGAGNTIYF
TRBV7-9	TRBJ1-1	NA	NA	TGTGCCAGCAGCAAAGCAAGGGGCGGGGGCACTGAAGCTTTCTTT	CASSKARGGGTEAFF
TRBV5-6	TRBJ1-5	NA	TRBD1	TGTGCCAGCAGCTACAGGGGTAGCAATCAGCCCCAGCATTTT	CASSYRGSNQPQHF
TRBV28	TRBJ1-1	NA	TRBD1	TGTGCCAGCAGTCTTAACAGGGGAGCTTTCTTT	CASSLNRGAFF
TRBV29-1	TRBJ2-7	NA	NA	TGCAGCGTTGAACAGCGAGGGAGCGACGAGCAGTACTTC	CSVEQRGSDEQYF
TRBV6-1	TRBJ1-2	NA	NA	TGTGCCAGCAGTGACGCAGGGAGAGTAGACTATGGCTACACCTTC	CASSDAGRVDYGYTF
TRBV6-4	TRBJ1-1	NA	NA	TGTGCCAGCAGTGTGGGGGGACATAAGAACACTGAAGCTTTCTTT	CASSVGGHKNTEAFF
TRBV19	TRBJ2-3	once	NA	TGTGCCAGTAGTTACTCCCCGGACAGCCGACCGGCAGATACGCAGTATTTT	CASSYSPDSRPADTQYF
TRBV2	TRBJ2-2	NA	NA	TGTGCCAGCAGTCCCCGGGTGGCCACCGGGGAGCTGTTTTTT	CASSPRVATGELFF
TRBV28	TRBJ2-2	NA	NA	TGTGCCAGCAGTTTATGGACACCTACCGGGGAGCTGTTTTTT	CASSLWTPTGELFF
TRBV25-1	TRBJ2-1	few	NA	TGTGCCAGCAGTGACAACACCCGGATCACCTACAATGAGCAGTTCTTC	CASSDNTRITYNEQFF
TRBV5-1	TRBJ1-1	NA	NA	TGCGCCAGCAGCTTGTTGCTCGGAGTGCCCACTGAAGCTTTCTTT	CASSLLLGVPTEAFF
TRBV27	TRBJ1-5	NA	TRBD1	TGTGCCAGCAGTGACTGGGGGGACAGACTTAGCAATCAGCCCCAGCATTTT	CASSDWGDRLSNQPQHF
TRBV28	TRBJ2-7	NA	NA	TGTGCCAGCAGTTGGCCTGGTACCTACGAGCAGTACTTC	CASSWPGTYEQYF
TRBV6-5	TRBJ2-1	NA	NA	TGTGCCAGCGCGACATCTCAAGAGCAGTTCTTC	CASATSQEQFF
TRBV30	TRBJ1-2	few	NA	TGTGCCTGGAGTGTAACCAGGGACGGCTACACCTTC	CAWSVTRDGYTF
TRBV4-1	TRBJ2-3	NA	NA	TGCGCCAGCAGCCCTGGACCATCCCTGGGCACAGATACGCAGTATTTT	CASSPGPSLGTDTQYF
TRBV28	TRBJ1-2	few	NA	TGTGCCAGCAGCACAGGCTTTCGGGGCTACACCTTC	CASSTGFRGYTF
TRBV11-2	TRBJ1-1	NA	NA	TGTGCCAGCAGGCGGAATGAAGGCATGAACACTGAAGCTTTCTTT	CASRRNEGMNTEAFF
TRBV5-1	TRBJ2-3	NA	TRBD2	TGCGCCAGCAGCGTGACTAGCGGGAGTGCAGATACGCAGTATTTT	CASSVTSGSADTQYF
TRBV7-8	TRBJ2-5	NA	TRBD1	TGTGCCAGCAGCACATTAACCGGGACAGGGAGGTCCCAGTACTTC	CASSTLTGTGRSQYF
TRBV7-7	TRBJ2-1	NA	TRBD2	TGTGCCAGCAGCCACCCCGGGACTAGCAATGAGCAGTTCTTC	CASSHPGTSNEQFF
TRBV15	TRBJ2-3	NA	NA	TGTGCCACCAGCAGAGGGGCCCCCTACAGGGGGCTCGGGCGGGAGGCCCAGACAGATACGCAGTATTTT	CATSRGAPYRGLGREAQTDTQYF
TRBV7-6	TRBJ2-1	few	NA	TGTGCCAGCAGCTTAGAGGCAGGCAATGAGCAGTTCTTC	CASSLEAGNEQFF
TRBV7-6	TRBJ1-1	NA	NA	TGTGCCAGCAGCGCTTACAGAAGTACTGAAGCTTTCTTT	CASSAYRSTEAFF
TRBV4-2	TRBJ2-5	NA	TRBD2	TGTGCCAGCAGCCACCTAGCGGGAGGAGAGACCCAGTACTTC	CASSHLAGGETQYF
TRBV2	TRBJ2-7	NA	TRBD1	TGTGCCAGCAGTGAAGGGACAGGGAGCTCCTACGAGCAGTACTTC	CASSEGTGSSYEQYF
TRBV18	TRBJ1-1	NA	TRBD1	TGTGCCAGCTCCCCTGACAGGGGGCCCACTGAAGCTTTCTTT	CASSPDRGPTEAFF
TRBV5-4	TRBJ1-1	NA	TRBD1	TGTGCCAGCAGCTCGCCGGGACAGAGAAACACTGAAGCTTTCTTT	CASSSPGQRNTEAFF
TRBV30	TRBJ1-1	NA	TRBD1	TGTGCCTGGGACAGGGGGGGCTTGACTTTCTTT	CAWDRGGLTFF
TRBV19	TRBJ1-1	NA	TRBD1	TGTGCCTCAACGGACAGGGAGTCTGAAGCTTTCTTT	CASTDRESEAFF
TRBV14	TRBJ2-1	NA	NA	TGTGCCAGCAGCCAAGTCATGGGGAGCGCCTACAATGAGCAGTTCTTC	CASSQVMGSAYNEQFF
TRBV29-1	TRBJ2-1	NA	NA	TGCAGCGTAGGGCGACTAAGCGGCGAGCAGTTCTTC	CSVGRLSGEQFF
TRBV11-2	TRBJ2-3	NA	NA	TGTGCCAGCACCGGGTCCAGGTTTGGAGATACGCAGTATTTT	CASTGSRFGDTQYF
TRBV5-1	TRBJ2-7	NA	NA	TGCGCCAGCAGCGAACAGGGCTATGGGGGCGAGCAGTACTTC	CASSEQGYGGEQYF
TRBV5-4	TRBJ2-3	many	TRBD2	TGTGCCAGCAGCTTGGGAGGGCTAGCGGGGGACACAGATACGCAGTATTTT	CASSLGGLAGDTDTQYF
TRBV5-1	TRBJ1-2	NA	TRBD1	TGCGCCAGCAGCCCGGACCGGGCAGGGGGTAATGGCTACACCTTC	CASSPDRAGGNGYTF
TRBV7-6	TRBJ2-7	NA	NA	TGTGCCAGCAGCTTGACCGCCTTGGGTGAGCAGTACTTC	CASSLTALGEQYF
TRBV19	TRBJ2-3	NA	NA	TGTGCCAGTAGGCGGACCTACAACACAGATACGCAGTATTTT	CASRRTYNTDTQYF
TRBV19	TRBJ2-3	NA	TRBD1	TGTGCCAGTAGGCGGACAGGGGGCGGGAACGCAGATACGCAGTATTTT	CASRRTGGGNADTQYF
TRBV19	TRBJ2-7	NA	NA	TGTGCCAGTAGTATAAAACTAGTTGGCTACGAGCAGTACTTC	CASSIKLVGYEQYF
TRBV5-6	TRBJ2-1	NA	NA	TGTGCCAGCAGCTTGGTGGCAGGGAACCACAATGAGCAGTTCTTC	CASSLVAGNHNEQFF
TRBV6-1	TRBJ2-5	few	NA	TGTGCCAGCAGTGAACTAGGGGGTCAGGGGAGGTGGACCCAGTACTTC	CASSELGGQGRWTQYF
TRBV11-3	TRBJ2-7	few	TRBD1	TGTGCCAGCAGTAGAGGGGGCGAGGAGCAGTACTTC	CASSRGGEEQYF
TRBV2	TRBJ1-5	NA	NA	TGTGCCAGCGCGGGGACCAATCAGCCCCAGCATTTT	CASAGTNQPQHF
TRBV4-2	TRBJ2-1	NA	NA	TGTGCCAGCAGCCAAGATCTGGAGAGGTCCTACAATGAGCAGTTCTTC	CASSQDLERSYNEQFF
TRBV5-1	TRBJ2-1	NA	NA	TGCGCCAGCAGCTTGGGACGTAGCTCCTACAATGAGCAGTTCTTC	CASSLGRSSYNEQFF
TRBV7-9	TRBJ2-3	NA	TRBD2	TGTGCCAGCAGCACCTGGACTAGCGGGCACACAGATACGCAGTATTTT	CASSTWTSGHTDTQYF
TRBV29-1	TRBJ2-7	NA	NA	TGCAGCGTTATGCCCGCCGGAGGCTCCTACGAGCAGTACTTC	CSVMPAGGSYEQYF
TRBV30	TRBJ2-7	NA	TRBD1	TGTGCCTGGAGTACGCGACAGGGGAAAGTCGAGCAGTACTTC	CAWSTRQGKVEQYF
TRBV11-1	TRBJ2-7	NA	TRBD2	TGTGCCAGCAGCCCCTCTCTGGGACTAGCGGGAGCAGAACGGGGCGAGCAGTACTTC	CASSPSLGLAGAERGEQYF
TRBV6-5	TRBJ2-1	NA	NA	TGTGCCAGCAGTTACGGTCAGGGGAAGAATGAGCAGTTCTTC	CASSYGQGKNEQFF